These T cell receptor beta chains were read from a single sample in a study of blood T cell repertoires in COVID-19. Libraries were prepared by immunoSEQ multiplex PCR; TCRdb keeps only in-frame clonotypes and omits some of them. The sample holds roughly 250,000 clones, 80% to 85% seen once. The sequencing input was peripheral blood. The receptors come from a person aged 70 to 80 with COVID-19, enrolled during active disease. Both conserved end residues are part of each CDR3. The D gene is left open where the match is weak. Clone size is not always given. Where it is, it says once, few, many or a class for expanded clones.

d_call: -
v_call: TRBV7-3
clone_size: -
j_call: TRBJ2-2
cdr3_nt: TGTGCCAGCAGCCAAACCGGAACTAGACTCACCGGGGAGCTGTTTTTT
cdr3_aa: CASSQTGTRLTGELFF

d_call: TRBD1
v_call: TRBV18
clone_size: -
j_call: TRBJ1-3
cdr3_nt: TGTGCCAGCGTACAGGGGGCCCACTCTGGAAACACCATATATTTT
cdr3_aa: CASVQGAHSGNTIYF

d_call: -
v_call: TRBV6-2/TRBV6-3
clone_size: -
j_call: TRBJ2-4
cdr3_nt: TGTGCCAGCAGTTCCCCGGGTATGGCCAAAAACATTCAGTACTTC
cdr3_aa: CASSSPGMAKNIQYF

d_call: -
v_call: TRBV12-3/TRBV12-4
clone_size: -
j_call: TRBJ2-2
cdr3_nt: TGTGCCAGCCTCTCGGGCGGGGAGCTGTTTTTT
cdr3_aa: CASLSGGELFF

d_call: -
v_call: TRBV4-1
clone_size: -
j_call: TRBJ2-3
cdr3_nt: TGCGCCAGCAGCCAGGACGCACAGGGCATGGGCACAGATACGCAGTATTTT
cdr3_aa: CASSQDAQGMGTDTQYF

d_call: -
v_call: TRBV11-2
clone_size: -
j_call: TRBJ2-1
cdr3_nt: TGTGCCAGCAGCCGCGATTCTTCCTCCTACAATGAGCAGTTCTTC
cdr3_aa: CASSRDSSSYNEQFF

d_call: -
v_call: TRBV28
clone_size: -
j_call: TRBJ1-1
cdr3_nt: TGTGCCAGCAGTACAGGGTTGGAAGCTTTCTTT
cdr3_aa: CASSTGLEAFF

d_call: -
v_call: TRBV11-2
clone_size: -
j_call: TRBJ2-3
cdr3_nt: TGTGCCAGCAGCTTAGTGGGTTTGCGGAGCACAGATACGCAGTATTTT
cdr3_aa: CASSLVGLRSTDTQYF

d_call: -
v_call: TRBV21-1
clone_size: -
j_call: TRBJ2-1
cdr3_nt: TGTGCCAGCAGCCCTCAGGGGTCCGGGACTAGCGGGAATTTGGGTTCCTACAATGAGCAGTTCTTC
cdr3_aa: CASSPQGSGTSGNLGSYNEQFF

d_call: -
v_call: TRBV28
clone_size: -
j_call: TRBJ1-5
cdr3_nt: TGTGCCAGCAGTCGTCCCGGGAGCAATCAGCCCCAGCATTTT
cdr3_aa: CASSRPGSNQPQHF

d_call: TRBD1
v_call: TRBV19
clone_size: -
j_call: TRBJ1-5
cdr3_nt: TGTGCCAGTAGTACGGACAGGTTTGACAATCAGCCCCAGCATTTT
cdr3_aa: CASSTDRFDNQPQHF

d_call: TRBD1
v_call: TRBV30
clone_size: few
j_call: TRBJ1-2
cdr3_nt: TGTGCCTGGAGTCGACAGGGGATGAACTATGGCTACACCTTC
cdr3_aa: CAWSRQGMNYGYTF

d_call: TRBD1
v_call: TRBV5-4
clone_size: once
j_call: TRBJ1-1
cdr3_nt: TGTGCCAGCAGCTTGGTCTCTAGTAGGGACAGGGGAGCTTTCTTT
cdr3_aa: CASSLVSSRDRGAFF

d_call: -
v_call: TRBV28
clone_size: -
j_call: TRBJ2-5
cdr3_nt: TGTGCCAGCAGTTTATTCGCAGGGCAAGAGACCCAGTACTTC
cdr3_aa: CASSLFAGQETQYF

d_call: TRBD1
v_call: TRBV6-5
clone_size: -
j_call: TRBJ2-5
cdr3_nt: TGTGCCAGCATCACGGGACAGGGGGGAGCGGAGACCCAGTACTTC
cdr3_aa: CASITGQGGAETQYF

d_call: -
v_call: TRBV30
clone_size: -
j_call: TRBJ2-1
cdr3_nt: TGTGCCTGGAGTTACAGGAACAATGAGCAGTTCTTC
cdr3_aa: CAWSYRNNEQFF

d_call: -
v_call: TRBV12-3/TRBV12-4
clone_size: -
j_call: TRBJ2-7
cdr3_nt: TGTGCCAGCAGTCCCGAGCGGAACTACGAGCAGTACTTC
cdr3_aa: CASSPERNYEQYF

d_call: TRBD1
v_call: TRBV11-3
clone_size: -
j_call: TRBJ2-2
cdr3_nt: TGTGCCAGCAGCTCCGGGACAGGGGCCGGGGAGCTGTTTTTT
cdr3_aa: CASSSGTGAGELFF

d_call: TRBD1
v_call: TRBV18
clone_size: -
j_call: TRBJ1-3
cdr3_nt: TGTGCCAGCTCACCACTCGGGACAGGGTTTTCGAGCTCTGGAAACACCATATATTTT
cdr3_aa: CASSPLGTGFSSSGNTIYF

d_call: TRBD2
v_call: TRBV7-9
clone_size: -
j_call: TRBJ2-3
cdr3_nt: TGTGCCAGCAGCTTAACGGCTAGCGGAGATACGCAGTATTTT
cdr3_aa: CASSLTASGDTQYF

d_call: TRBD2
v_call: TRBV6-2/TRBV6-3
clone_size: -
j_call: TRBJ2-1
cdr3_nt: TGTGCCAGCAGTACCCTGAGGACTAGCGGATACAATGAGCAGTTCTTC
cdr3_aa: CASSTLRTSGYNEQFF

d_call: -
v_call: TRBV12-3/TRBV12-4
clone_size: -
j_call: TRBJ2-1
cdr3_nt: TGTGCCAGCAGTTTGGGTCTCGAGGGATTCTTC
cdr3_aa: CASSLGLEGFF

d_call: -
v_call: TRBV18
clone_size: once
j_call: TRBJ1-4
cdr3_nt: TGTGCCAGCTCACCAGAGACAGAGAATGAAAAACTGTTTTTT
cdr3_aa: CASSPETENEKLFF

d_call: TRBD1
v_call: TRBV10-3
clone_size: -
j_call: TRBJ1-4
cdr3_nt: TGTGCCATCAGAGCAGGGGGCGCTGGATTTAGTGGTGAAAAACTGTTTTTT
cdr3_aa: CAIRAGGAGFSGEKLFF

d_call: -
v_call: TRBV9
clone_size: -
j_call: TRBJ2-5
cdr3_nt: TGTGCCAGCAGCGTAGGAGAAGGGGGGGTGGAGACCCAGTACTTC
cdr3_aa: CASSVGEGGVETQYF

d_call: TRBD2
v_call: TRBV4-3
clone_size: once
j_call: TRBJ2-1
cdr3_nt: TGCGCCAGCAGCCAAGTGGGACTAGCGGGATGGGAGCAGTTCTTC
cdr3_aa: CASSQVGLAGWEQFF

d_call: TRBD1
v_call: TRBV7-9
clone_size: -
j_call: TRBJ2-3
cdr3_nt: TGTGCCAGCAGCACCGGACAGGGGGCACACGATACGCAGTATTTT
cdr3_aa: CASSTGQGAHDTQYF

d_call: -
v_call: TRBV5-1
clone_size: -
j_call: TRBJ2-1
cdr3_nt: TGCGCCAGCAGCTTGACGCGGAATGAGCAGTTCTTC
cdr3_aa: CASSLTRNEQFF

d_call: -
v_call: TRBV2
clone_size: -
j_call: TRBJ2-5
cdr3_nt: TGTGCCAGTAAAAACAGGGTTAGCCAAGAGACCCAGTACTTC
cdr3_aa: CASKNRVSQETQYF

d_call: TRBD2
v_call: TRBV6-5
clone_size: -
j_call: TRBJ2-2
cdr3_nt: TGTGCCAGCACCCCGGGGGGAGGGGACACCGGGGAGCTGTTTTTT
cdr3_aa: CASTPGGGDTGELFF

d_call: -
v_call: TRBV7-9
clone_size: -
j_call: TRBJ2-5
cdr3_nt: TGTGCCAGCCCAGACGAGCAGGGGAGGGTTGAGACCCAGTACTTC
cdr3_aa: CASPDEQGRVETQYF

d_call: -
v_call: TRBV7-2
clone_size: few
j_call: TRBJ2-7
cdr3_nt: TGTGCCAGCAGCTTAGCCCTGTCGAGCTCCTACGAGCAGTACTTC
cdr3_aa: CASSLALSSSYEQYF

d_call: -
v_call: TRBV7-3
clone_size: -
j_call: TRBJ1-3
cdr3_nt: TGTGCCAGCAGCCCGGACAGCAGCTCTGGAAACACCATATATTTT
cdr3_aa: CASSPDSSSGNTIYF

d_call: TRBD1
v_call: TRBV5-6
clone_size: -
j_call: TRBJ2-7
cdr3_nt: TGTGCCAGCAGCTCCCCCGGGACAGGGTGGTTAGGAGCCTACGAGCAGTACTTC
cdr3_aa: CASSSPGTGWLGAYEQYF

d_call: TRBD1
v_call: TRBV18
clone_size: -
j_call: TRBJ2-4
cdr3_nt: TGTGCCAGCTCAGCCCGGGACAGACTAGCCAAAAACATTCAGTACTTC
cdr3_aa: CASSARDRLAKNIQYF

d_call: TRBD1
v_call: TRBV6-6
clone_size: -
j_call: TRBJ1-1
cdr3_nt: TGTGCCAGCAGCCTACAGGGGCACACTGAAGCTTTCTTT
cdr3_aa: CASSLQGHTEAFF

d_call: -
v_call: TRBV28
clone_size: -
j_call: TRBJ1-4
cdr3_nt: TGTGCCAGCAGTTCCCAACGACAGCCGAATGAAAAACTGTTTTTT
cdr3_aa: CASSSQRQPNEKLFF

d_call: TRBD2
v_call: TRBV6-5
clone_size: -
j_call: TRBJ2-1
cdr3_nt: TGTGCCAGTAAAGGACTAGTTTCCTACAATGAGCAGTTCTTC
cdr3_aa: CASKGLVSYNEQFF

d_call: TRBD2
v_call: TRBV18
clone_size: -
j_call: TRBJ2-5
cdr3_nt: TGTGCCAGCTCACCACCTAGCAGCGGGGTGAAGACCCAGTACTTC
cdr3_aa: CASSPPSSGVKTQYF

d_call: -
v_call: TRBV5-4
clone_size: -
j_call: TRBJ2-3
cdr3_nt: TGTGCCAGCAGCTTGTTCACCGGGACAGATACGCAGTATTTT
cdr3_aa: CASSLFTGTDTQYF

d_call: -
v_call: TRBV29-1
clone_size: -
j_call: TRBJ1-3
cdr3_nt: TGCAGCGTTGAAGATGGAAACAGCTTCTCTGGAAACACCATATATTTT
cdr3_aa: CSVEDGNSFSGNTIYF

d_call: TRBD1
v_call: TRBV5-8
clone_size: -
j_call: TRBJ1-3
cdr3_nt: TGTGCCAGCAGCTTGACAGGGGATTCCTCTGGAAACACCATATATTTT
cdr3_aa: CASSLTGDSSGNTIYF

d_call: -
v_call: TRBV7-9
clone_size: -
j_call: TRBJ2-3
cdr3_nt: TGTGCCAGCAGCCCCTCGGGGAACACAGATACGCAGTATTTT
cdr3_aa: CASSPSGNTDTQYF

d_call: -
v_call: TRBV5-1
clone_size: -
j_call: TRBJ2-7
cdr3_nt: TGCGCCAGCAGCTTGGGAGGGAGCTCCTACGAGCAGTACTTC
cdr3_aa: CASSLGGSSYEQYF

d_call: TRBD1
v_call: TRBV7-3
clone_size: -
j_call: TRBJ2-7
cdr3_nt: TGTGCCAGCAGCTTAACCGACAGGGGAGGCTACGAGCAGTACTTC
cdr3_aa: CASSLTDRGGYEQYF

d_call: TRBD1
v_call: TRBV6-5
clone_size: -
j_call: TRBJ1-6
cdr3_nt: TGTGCCAGCAGTTGGACAGGGAATTCACCCCTCCACTTT
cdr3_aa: CASSWTGNSPLHF

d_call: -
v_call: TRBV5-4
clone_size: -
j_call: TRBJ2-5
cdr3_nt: TGTGCCAGCAGCTTGGACGGCCTCGGGTCCCAGTACTTC
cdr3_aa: CASSLDGLGSQYF

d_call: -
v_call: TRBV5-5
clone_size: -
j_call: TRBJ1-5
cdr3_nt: TGTGCCAGCAGCCGTGATTGGGGGGGGAGCAATCAGCCCCAGCATTTT
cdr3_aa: CASSRDWGGSNQPQHF

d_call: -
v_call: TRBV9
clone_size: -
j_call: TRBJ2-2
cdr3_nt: TGTGCCAGCAGCGCTCCCGGGGAGCTGTTTTTT
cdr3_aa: CASSAPGELFF

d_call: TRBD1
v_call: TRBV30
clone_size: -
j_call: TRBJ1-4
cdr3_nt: TGTGCCTGGAGGGACAGGGGTAATGAAAAACTGTTTTTT
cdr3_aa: CAWRDRGNEKLFF

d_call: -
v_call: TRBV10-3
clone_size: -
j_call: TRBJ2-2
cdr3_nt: TGTGCCATCAGTGTACAGCCGGAAACAACGAACACCGGGGAGCTGTTTTTT
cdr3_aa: CAISVQPETTNTGELFF

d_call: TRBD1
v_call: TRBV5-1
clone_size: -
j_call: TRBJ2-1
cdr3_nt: TGCGCCAGCAGCTTGGGGGGGACAGGAAGGAATGAGCAGTTCTTC
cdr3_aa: CASSLGGTGRNEQFF

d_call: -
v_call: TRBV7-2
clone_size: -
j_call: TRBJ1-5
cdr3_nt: TGTGCCAGCAGCGCCGCGGTGTCAGGGCAGCCCCAGCATTTT
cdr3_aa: CASSAAVSGQPQHF

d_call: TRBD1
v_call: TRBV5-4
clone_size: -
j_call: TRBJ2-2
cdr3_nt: TGTGCCAGCAGCTTGATGGGCGGGACAGGGGGAAACACCGGGGAGCTGTTTTTT
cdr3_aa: CASSLMGGTGGNTGELFF

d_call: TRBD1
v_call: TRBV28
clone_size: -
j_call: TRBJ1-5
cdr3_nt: TGTGCCAGCAGCTGGGACAGCGATCAGCCCCAGCATTTT
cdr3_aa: CASSWDSDQPQHF

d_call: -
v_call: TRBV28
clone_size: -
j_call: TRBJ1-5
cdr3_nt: TGTGCCAGCAGTTTATGGTCGGGGCAGCCCCAGCATTTT
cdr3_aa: CASSLWSGQPQHF

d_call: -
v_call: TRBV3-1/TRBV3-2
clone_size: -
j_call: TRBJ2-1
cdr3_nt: TGTGCCAGCAGCCTTAGCAGCAATGAGCAGTTCTTC
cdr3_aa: CASSLSSNEQFF

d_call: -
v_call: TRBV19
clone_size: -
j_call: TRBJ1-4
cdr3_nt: TGTGCCAGTAACGAGGGTTTGGGCGAAAAACTGTTTTTT
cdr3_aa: CASNEGLGEKLFF

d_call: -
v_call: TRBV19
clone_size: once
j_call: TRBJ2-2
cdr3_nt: TGTGCCAGCTTGAGCCGTTCGGTTTTTACCGGGGAGCTGTTTTTT
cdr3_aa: CASLSRSVFTGELFF